This T cell receptor (beta chain) was sequenced in a study of T cell repertoires in cytomegalovirus infection (dated by TCRdb to 2018 to 2020). Background for the entire study: Recently identified HLA-C-restricted CMV epitopes, whose presentation resists viral immunomodulation, were targeted by peptide stimulations together with well-studied HLA-B-restricted epitopes. Donor HLA type was relevant to the analysis, as public TCR beta signatures indicated carriage of CMV infection together with the matching HLA type. The study at large found these results: In both this cohort and an independent cohort of 300 to 450 donors, the cumulative frequency of public TCR beta family members distinguished carriers of CMV infection plus the relevant HLA type. The ex vivo response was dominated by HLA-C-restricted CMV-specific TCR beta clonotypes, and the single most frequent clonotype in two of eight donors was supplied by these HLA-C-restricted clonotypes.

The sample's treatment or condition label, decoded: in vitro stimulation with specific CMV peptide epitopes to enrich CMV-specific T cells. This sample was sequenced with an Illumina HiSeq 1500. The public reads were reanalyzed by TCRdb: fastp trimming at Q25, MiXCR alignment, in-frame beta chains only. Each CDR3 protein appears once, grouped with its most common genes and DNA. Recorded for this sample are hundreds of thousands of distinct CDR3 sequences; around a third of them occurred a single time. The leading ten clones occupy 15% to 20% of the sample. V is reduced by 6 bases and J by 2 bases, leaving a spacing of 14 bases between them. The CDR3 measures 14 amino acids from cysteine to phenylalanine. Only CDR3 DNA is held: 42 bases, read in frame from base 1. The germline V gene specifies MGHRA as CDR1 and YSYEKL as CDR2. On this clonotype: Its antigen is currently not known. No much larger clone is present one base from it, and per-base qualities are unavailable.

The sample in question was cultured PBMCs, obtained from culture after CMV antigen stimulation. This sequence was found in a human donor in good health (CMV status not recorded). Some clones in this sample may be carry-over from other donors' samples. The receptor chain draws on TRBV4-1 and TRBJ2-7; the D gene is perhaps TRBD2, from 6 matching bases. The CDR3 in this case is CASRNIGGAYEQYF. The nucleotides read TGCGCCAGCAGAAACATCGGGGGAGCCTACGAGCAGTACTTC.